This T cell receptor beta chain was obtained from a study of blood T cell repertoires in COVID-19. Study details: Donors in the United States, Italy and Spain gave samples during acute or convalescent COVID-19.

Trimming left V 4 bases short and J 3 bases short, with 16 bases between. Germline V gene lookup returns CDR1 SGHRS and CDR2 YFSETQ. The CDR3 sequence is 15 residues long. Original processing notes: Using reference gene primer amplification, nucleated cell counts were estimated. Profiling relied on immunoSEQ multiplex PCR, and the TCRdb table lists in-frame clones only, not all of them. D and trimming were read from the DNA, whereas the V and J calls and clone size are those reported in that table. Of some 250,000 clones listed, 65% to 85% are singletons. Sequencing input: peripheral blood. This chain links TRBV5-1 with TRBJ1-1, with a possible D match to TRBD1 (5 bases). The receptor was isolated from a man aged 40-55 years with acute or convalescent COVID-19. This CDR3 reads CASSLWRGVDTEAFF. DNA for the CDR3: TGCGCCAGCAGCCTTTGGAGGGGAGTTGACACTGAAGCTTTCTTT.